Each of the 13 T cell receptor beta chains below was sequenced from the same sample in a study of blood T cell repertoires in COVID-19. Clones were sequenced by immunoSEQ multiplex PCR, and TCRdb holds only the in-frame ones, with some missing. This table holds about 400,000 clones, around 87% found once. Source material: PBMCs or T cells enriched from blood (not recorded which). The receptors originated from a woman aged 50 to 60 who had recovered from COVID-19.

Note on this clone: Other nucleotide sequences from this sample produce the same CDR3. The V call is TRBV27, the J call TRBJ1-5; D gene uncertain. The V gene lost 8 bases and the J gene lost 7 bases, with 12 bases spanning the gap. The CDR3 contains 12 residues. Germline CDR1 is MNHEY and CDR2 is SMNVEV (reference sequence). This CDR3 reads CASSLRGQPQHF. The CDR3 nucleotides are TGTGCCAGCTCCCTCCGAGGCCAGCCCCAGCATTTT.

The rearrangement uses TRBV27 and TRBJ1-2, with D uncertain. The CDR3 is 14 amino acids. CDR1 is MNHEY and CDR2 is SMNVEV in the germline V gene (reference sequence). V lost 3 bases and J 4 bases, leaving 12 bases between the germline ends. The CDR3 sequence is CASSFSPRVYGYTF. The CDR3, as DNA: TGTGCCAGCAGTTTTAGCCCACGGGTCTATGGCTACACCTTC.

The genes are TRBV20-1 and TRBJ2-7; no firm D call. The CDR3 is made up of 11 amino acids. Germline values: CDR1 DFQATT, CDR2 SNEGSKA (reference sequence). Trimming stripped 6 bases from V and 3 bases from J, with 9 bases between. CDR3 nucleotides: TGCAGTGCGGCCGCCGACTACGAGCAGTACTTC. This encodes CSAAADYEQYF.

The gene calls are TRBV12-3 or TRBV12-4 and TRBJ2-7; D gene uncertain. The CDR3 is made up of 12 amino acids. V lost 5 bases to trimming and J lost 6 bases, with 11 bases between them. The CDR3 protein is CASSQTPSEQYF. DNA for the CDR3: TGTGCCAGCAGTCAAACACCATCCGAGCAGTACTTC.

CDR3: CASSYSNPGVSEQYF. Written as DNA, the CDR3 is TGTGCCAGCAGTTACTCGAATCCAGGGGTAAGCGAGCAGTACTTC. The J gene is TRBJ2-7, the V gene TRBV6-5; a weak D match, TRBD1 (6 bases). Trimming left V 0 bases short and J 6 bases short, with 15 bases between. The germline CDR1 and CDR2 sequences are MNHEY and SVGAGI. The CDR3 sequence is 15 residues long.

V is TRBV6-5 and J is TRBJ2-3; TRBD2 is a possible D gene (6 bases). Germline V lookup: CDR1 MNHEY, CDR2 SVGAGI. V lost 6 bases and J lost 0, with 7 bases in between. The CDR3 is 13 amino acids. The CDR3 nucleotides are TGTGCCAGCAGGGGAGGTAGCACAGATACGCAGTATTTT. Amino acids: CASRGGSTDTQYF.

V is TRBV3-1 (or the pseudogene TRBV3-2) and J is TRBJ1-5; 7 bases match TRBD1. Looked up from germline, CDR1 is LGHDT and CDR2 is YNNKEL (reference sequence). The CDR3 covers 14 residues. J gave up 2 bases and V 4 bases, and 2 bases lay outside the gene matches. The CDR3 coding sequence is TGTGCCAGCAGCCCGGGGACAGGCAATCAGCCCCAGCATTTT. Protein: CASSPGTGNQPQHF.

For this clone: The identical CDR3 is also encoded by other nucleotide sequences in the sample. V and J are TRBV19 and TRBJ1-1, with a possible D match to TRBD1 (6 bases). The germline V and J ends were trimmed by 4 bases and 1 base, with 10 bases remaining between them. This CDR3 contains 14 residues. Germline loops: CDR1 LNHDA, CDR2 SQIVND (reference sequence). The CDR3 region is CASSTQTGNTEAFF. The CDR3 region has the DNA TGTGCCAGTAGTACCCAGACAGGGAACACTGAAGCTTTCTTT.

J is TRBJ1-2 and V is TRBV29-1; TRBD1 aligns across 8 bases. V was clipped by 2 bases and J by 8 bases; unmatched bases: 7. The CDR3 length is 13 residues. CDR1 and CDR2 from the germline V gene are SQVTM and ANQGSEA. Here the CDR3 reads CSVELQGESGYTF. The CDR3 DNA is TGCAGCGTTGAATTACAGGGGGAGTCGGGCTACACCTTC.

The chain recombines TRBV7-2 with TRBJ1-1, with D possibly being TRBD1 (6 bases). V lost 2 bases and J 3 bases, leaving 13 bases between the germline ends. This CDR3 has 15 residues. The germline V gene has CDR1 SGHTA and CDR2 FQGNSA. CDR3 nucleotide sequence: TGTGCCAGCAGCTTACAGGGGACCGACTACACTGAAGCTTTCTTT. Translating gives CASSLQGTDYTEAFF.

V is TRBV5-1 and J is TRBJ2-3, with 8 bases fitting TRBD2. Germline-derived CDR1 and CDR2 are SGHRS and YFSETQ. With V trimmed by 4 bases and J by 6 bases, 7 bases remained unmatched. The CDR3 length is 14 residues. The CDR3, as DNA: TGCGCCAGCAGCACCAGGACTAGCCGCGATACGCAGTATTTT. Protein product: CASSTRTSRDTQYF.

This chain links TRBV5-1 with TRBJ1-1; 7 positions match TRBD1. CDR1 SGHRS and CDR2 YFSETQ come from the germline V gene. This CDR3 contains 14 residues. The V segment lost 4 bases and the J segment 6 bases; nucleotides outside the gene matches: 9. CDR3 in DNA: TGCGCCAGCAGCCTGCGACAGGGTAGCGCTGAAGCTTTCTTT. It translates to CASSLRQGSAEAFF.

The gene calls are TRBV4-3 and TRBJ2-7, with 7 nucleotides matching TRBD1. Germline-derived CDR1 and CDR2 are LGHNA and YSLEER. V shed 6 bases, J shed 3 bases, and the junction held 8 bases outside the gene matches. CDR3 length: 14 residues. This chain's CDR3 is CASSHRTGLYEQYF. CDR3 DNA: TGCGCCAGCAGTCACAGGACAGGCCTCTACGAGCAGTACTTC.